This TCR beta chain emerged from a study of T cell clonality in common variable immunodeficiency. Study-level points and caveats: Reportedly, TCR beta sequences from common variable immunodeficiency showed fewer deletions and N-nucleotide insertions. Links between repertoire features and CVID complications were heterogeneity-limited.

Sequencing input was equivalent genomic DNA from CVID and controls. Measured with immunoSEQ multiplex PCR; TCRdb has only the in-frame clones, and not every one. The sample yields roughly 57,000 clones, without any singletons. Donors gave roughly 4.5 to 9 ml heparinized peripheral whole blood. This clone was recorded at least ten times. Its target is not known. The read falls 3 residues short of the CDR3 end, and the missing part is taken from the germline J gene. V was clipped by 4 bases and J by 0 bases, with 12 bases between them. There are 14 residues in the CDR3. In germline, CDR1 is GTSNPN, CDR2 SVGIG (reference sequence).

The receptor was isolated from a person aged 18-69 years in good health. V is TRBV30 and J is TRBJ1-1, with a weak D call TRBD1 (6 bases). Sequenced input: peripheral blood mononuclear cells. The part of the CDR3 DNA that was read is TGTGCCTGGAACCCAGGGGAATTGAACACTGAA. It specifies CAWNPGELNTE. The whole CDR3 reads CAWNPGELNTEAFF.